This T cell receptor beta chain was obtained from a study of cytomegalovirus exposure and HLA in healthy donors. Findings and limits, study-wide: As a later analysis showed, several of the most significant clusters appeared to be linked to common viral pathogens. Testing in vitro showed three CMV-associated chains specific for CMV antigens.

Germline-derived CDR1 and CDR2 are SGDLS and YYNGEE. This CDR3 region has 15 residues. The junction had 10 bases not matched to a gene; V was cut back by 4 bases and J by 6 bases. On this clone itself: Antigen specificity is unknown.

Primers for the PCR totalled 60 Vbeta and 13 Jbeta. Profiling relied on immunoSEQ multiplex PCR, and the TCRdb table lists in-frame clones only, not all of them. Among about 160,000 clones listed, approximately 78% were seen once. This receptor was identified in a male donor in good health and CMV-seronegative. Sequencing was done on a sample of PBMCs. The chain uses TRBV9 and TRBJ2-1, with TRBD2 matching 7 bases. The CDR3 spells CASSPRTSVGNEQFF. The CDR3 nucleotides read TGTGCCAGCAGCCCTCGGACTAGTGTAGGCAATGAGCAGTTCTTC.